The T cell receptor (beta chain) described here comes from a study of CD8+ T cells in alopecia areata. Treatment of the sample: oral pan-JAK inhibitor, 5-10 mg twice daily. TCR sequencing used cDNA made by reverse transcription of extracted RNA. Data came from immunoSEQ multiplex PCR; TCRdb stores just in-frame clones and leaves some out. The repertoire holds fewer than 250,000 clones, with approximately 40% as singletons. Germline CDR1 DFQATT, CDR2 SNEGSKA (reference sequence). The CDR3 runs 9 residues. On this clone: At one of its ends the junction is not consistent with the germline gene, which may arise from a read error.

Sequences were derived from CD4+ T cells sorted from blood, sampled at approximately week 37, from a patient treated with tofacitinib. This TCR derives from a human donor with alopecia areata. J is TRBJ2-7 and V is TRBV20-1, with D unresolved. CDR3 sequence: CSAREASSF. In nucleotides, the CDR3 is TGCAGTGCTAGAGAAGCCTCGTCCTTC.